The 21 T cell receptor beta chains reported below all come from one sample, sequenced in a study of blood T cell repertoires in COVID-19. Only in-frame clones appear in the TCRdb table, and some are missing; sequencing was by immunoSEQ multiplex PCR. The sample has roughly 400,000 clones, 90% seen once. Sample: PBMCs or T cells enriched from blood (not recorded which). These receptors were obtained from a man aged 18 to 30 who had recovered from COVID-19.

The V call is TRBV2, the J call TRBJ1-5, with D hard to call. The CDR3 loop spans 13 amino acids. V was trimmed by 6 bases and J by 4 bases, leaving 10 bases between them. CDR1 SNHLY and CDR2 FYNNEI come from the germline V gene. CDR3 in DNA: TGTGCCAGCAGCCGGGAAAGAAATCAGCCCCAGCATTTT. Amino acids: CASSRERNQPQHF.

This chain connects TRBV6-5 to TRBJ1-5; no firm D call. CDR1 is MNHEY, CDR2 SVGAGI, per germline. With 7 bases removed from V and 0 bases from J, the gap between germline ends came to 10 bases. This CDR3 has 14 residues. CDR3 residues: CASTPSGSNQPQHF. The CDR3 DNA follows: TGTGCCAGCACCCCGTCGGGTAGCAATCAGCCCCAGCATTTT.

The chain carries TRBV15 and TRBJ1-2; weak D call: TRBD1 (5 bases). Trimming shortened V by 1 base and J by 0 bases, and 9 bases separated the two germline ends. The CDR3 totals 15 residues. Germline values: CDR1 LNHNV, CDR2 YYDKDF (reference sequence). This chain's CDR3 is CATSRGTSPNYGYTF. The DNA of the CDR3 is TGTGCCACCAGCAGAGGGACAAGCCCTAACTATGGCTACACCTTC.

DNA of the CDR3: TGTGCCACCAGTAGAGACCAGGGTCAGCCCCAGCATTTT. This translates into CATSRDQGQPQHF. This sequence joins TRBV24-1 and TRBJ1-5; weak D call: TRBD1 (5 bases). Trimming took 6 bases from V and 6 from J, leaving 11 bases between them. The CDR3 is 13 amino acids. The germline gives CDR1 KGHDR, CDR2 SFDVKD.

V is TRBV2 and J is TRBJ1-1; weak D call: TRBD1 (6 bases). The CDR3 is made up of 14 amino acids. CDR1 is SNHLY, CDR2 FYNNEI, per germline. Trimming shortened V by 2 bases and J by 4 bases, and 11 bases separated the two germline ends. CDR3 sequence (DNA): TGTGCCAGCAGTGAAAGACAGGTAGGCACTGAAGCTTTCTTT. It translates to CASSERQVGTEAFF.

This clone has just one count. The same CDR3 also results from other DNA sequences found in this sample. The gene calls are TRBV18 and TRBJ1-4; 8 bases line up with TRBD1. The length of the CDR3 is 15 residues. CDR1 and CDR2 from the germline V gene are KGHSH and LQKENI. The V and J ends lost 5 bases and 5 bases, in that order; junction bases with no gene match: 7. CDR3 protein: CASSARDRTNEKLFF. CDR3 DNA: TGTGCCAGCTCAGCCCGGGACAGGACGAATGAAAAACTGTTTTTT.

This chain connects TRBV5-1 to TRBJ2-3; D remains ambiguous. This CDR3 is 14 amino acids long. CDR1 is SGHRS, CDR2 YFSETQ, per germline. Deletions cut 0 bases from V and 0 bases from J, with 5 bases between. The CDR3 spells CASSLGSSTDTQYF. As DNA, the CDR3 is TGCGCCAGCAGCTTGGGGAGTAGCACAGATACGCAGTATTTT.

This sequence joins TRBV5-4 and TRBJ1-2, with 10 bases fitting TRBD1. Germline CDR1 reads SGHNT; CDR2 reads YYREEE (reference sequence). With V trimmed by 5 bases and J by 4 bases, 8 bases remained unmatched. The CDR3 is 15 residues long. Written as DNA, the CDR3 is TGTGCCAGCAGTCGGGCACGGACAGGGGGCTATGGCTACACCTTC. It codes for CASSRARTGGYGYTF.

The V call is TRBV7-6, the J call TRBJ1-3; tentative D call: TRBD1 (5 bases). The germline V gene encodes CDR1 SGHVS and CDR2 FNYEAQ. V was pared by 6 bases and J by 2 bases, with 14 bases between. The CDR3 is 15 residues long. CDR3 sequence (DNA): TGTGCCAGCAGTTATACCCGGACACCTGGAAACACCATATATTTT. Translated, it gives CASSYTRTPGNTIYF.

The gene calls are TRBV6-5 and TRBJ1-4, with no clear D. CDR1 MNHEY and CDR2 SVGAGI come from the germline V gene. The CDR3 runs to 13 residues. Deletions cut 2 bases from V and 8 bases from J, with 9 bases between. As DNA, the CDR3 is TGTGCCAGCAGTTACGCGCTTCGCGAAAAACTGTTTTTT. Its protein is CASSYALREKLFF.

V gene TRBV5-6 combines with J gene TRBJ2-3; D call uncertain. Between the trimmed V and J ends, which lost 2 bases and 0 bases, there was a span of 7 bases. CDR1 is SGHDT and CDR2 is YYEEEE in the germline V gene. This CDR3 has 14 amino acids. CDR3 residues: CASSLRSSTDTQYF. In DNA, the CDR3 is TGTGCCAGCAGCTTACGGTCTAGCACAGATACGCAGTATTTT.

V gene TRBV4-1 combines with J gene TRBJ2-4; possible D gene TRBD1, 5 bases. V was pared by 4 bases and J by 5 bases, with 12 bases between. Looked up from germline, CDR1 is MGHRA and CDR2 is YSYEKL. The CDR3 has 14 amino acids. The CDR3 sequence is CASSRTGFENIQYF. For the CDR3, the DNA is TGCGCCAGCAGCCGAACAGGTTTTGAAAACATTCAGTACTTC.

This chain uses TRBV24-1 with TRBJ2-2; maybe TRBD2 (6 bases). Trimming took 4 bases from V and 1 from J, leaving 12 bases between them. The germline gives CDR1 KGHDR, CDR2 SFDVKD. The CDR3 sequence is 16 residues long. CDR3 loop: CATSDRSGVNTGELFF. Here the CDR3 DNA reads TGTGCCACCAGTGACCGGTCGGGAGTGAACACCGGGGAGCTGTTTTTT.

V gene TRBV18 combines with J gene TRBJ2-1; 11 bases match TRBD2. The CDR3 runs to 13 residues. Trimming cost V 6 bases and J 8 bases; bases outside gene matches: 3. From germline, CDR1 is KGHSH and CDR2 LQKENI. This CDR3 reads CASSGGLADEQFF. DNA of the CDR3: TGTGCCAGCTCGGGGGGACTAGCGGATGAGCAGTTCTTC.

The chain combines TRBV13 with TRBJ2-1; D uncertain. The CDR3 is made up of 14 amino acids. In germline, CDR1 is PRHDT, CDR2 FYEKMQ (reference sequence). V was cut by 5 bases and J by 5 bases, with 13 bases left in between. This chain's CDR3 is CASSRRLAHNEQFF. CDR3 coding DNA: TGTGCCAGCAGCCGCCGCTTAGCCCACAATGAGCAGTTCTTC.

The rearrangement links TRBV24-1 to TRBJ2-1, with D uncertain. Looked up from germline, CDR1 is KGHDR and CDR2 is SFDVKD. Trimming removed 7 bases from V and 6 bases from J, with 15 bases in between. The CDR3 length is 14 residues. CDR3 residues: CATSATDTPNEQFF. Here the CDR3 DNA reads TGTGCCACCAGCGCCACCGACACCCCCAATGAGCAGTTCTTC.

The chain carries TRBV19 and TRBJ2-3; 10 nucleotides match TRBD2. Looked up from germline, CDR1 is LNHDA and CDR2 is SQIVND (reference sequence). The CDR3 is 14 residues long. Trimming removed 7 bases from V and 15 bases from J; junction bases left unmatched: 16. The CDR3 sequence: CASKASGGTDTLYF. As DNA, the CDR3 is TGTGCCAGTAAAGCTAGCGGGGGCACAGATACACTTTATTTT.

The chain carries TRBV5-1 and TRBJ1-2; D not certain. CDR1 and CDR2 from the germline V gene are SGHRS and YFSETQ. V gave up 0 bases and J gave up 3 bases, with 12 bases separating them. The CDR3 is made up of 15 amino acids. The CDR3 protein is CASSLAGGGDYGYTF. Here the CDR3 DNA reads TGCGCCAGCAGCTTGGCCGGTGGCGGGGACTATGGCTACACCTTC.

DNA of the CDR3: TGTGCCACCAGTCACCCCGACAGGGTAGACAATGAGCAGTTCTTC. Protein: CATSHPDRVDNEQFF. The chain recombines TRBV24-1 with TRBJ2-1, with 7 bases lining up with TRBD1. The V gene's germline CDR1 is KGHDR and CDR2 SFDVKD. There are 15 residues in the CDR3. V was clipped by 6 bases and J by 5 bases; unmatched bases: 9.

The chain is built from TRBV4-1 and TRBJ1-1, with TRBD1 identical over 9 bases. The CDR3 runs 15 residues. Losses at the gene ends were 4 bases for V and 4 bases for J; bases not matched to a gene: 7. CDR1 and CDR2 from the germline V gene are MGHRA and YSYEKL. In DNA, the CDR3 is TGCGCCAGCAGCCTCTACCGGGACAGGGCCACTGAAGCTTTCTTT. Its translation: CASSLYRDRATEAFF.

V gene TRBV28 combines with J gene TRBJ2-3; 11 bases agree with TRBD2. Germline V CDR1 and CDR2: MDHEN, SYDVKM. This CDR3 has 14 amino acids. With V trimmed by 6 bases and J by 8 bases, 7 bases remained unmatched. The CDR3 DNA sequence: TGTGCCAGCAGCTTTGCCGGGACTAGCGGTACGCAGTATTTT. Protein product: CASSFAGTSGTQYF.